Included here is one T cell receptor (beta chain) sequence, with context. The record originates from a study of OX40 agonist ivuxolimab in advanced cancers. Some clones are missing from TCRdb's copy, which holds only in-frame ones; the method was immunoSEQ multiplex PCR. The sample includes some 64,000 clones, about 91% seen only once; the top ten take approximately 3%. The CDR3 has 14 residues. V lost 6 bases, J lost 2 bases, and 2 bases stayed unmatched. In germline, CDR1 is MNHEY, CDR2 SVGAGI. The chain is built from TRBV6-5 and TRBJ2-7, with 12 bases that match TRBD2. This TCR was recovered from an adult with an advanced solid tumor such as melanoma, head and neck, liver or kidney cancer. Sequenced here: CD4+ or CD8+ T cells sorted from blood, sampled in a trial of the OX40 agonist ivuxolimab. CDR3 sequence: CASSRLAGAYEQYF. The CDR3 DNA reads as TGTGCCAGCAGCAGACTAGCGGGGGCCTACGAGCAGTACTTC.